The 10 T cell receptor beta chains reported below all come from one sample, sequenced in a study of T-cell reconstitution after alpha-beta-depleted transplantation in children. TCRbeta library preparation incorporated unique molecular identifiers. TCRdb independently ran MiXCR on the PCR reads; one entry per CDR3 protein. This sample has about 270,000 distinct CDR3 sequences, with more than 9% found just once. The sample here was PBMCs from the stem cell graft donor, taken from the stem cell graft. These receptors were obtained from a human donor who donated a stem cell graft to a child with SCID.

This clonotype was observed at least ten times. The CDR3, as DNA: TGTGCCAGCAGTGAGTTTCAGCGGGGAACCTACGAGCAGTACTTC. Translated: CASSEFQRGTYEQYF. The chain joins TRBV2 to TRBJ2-7, with 7 nucleotides matching TRBD2. V shed 3 bases and J 2 bases; nucleotides not matched to a gene: 7. Germline loops: CDR1 SNHLY, CDR2 FYNNEI. The CDR3 contains 15 residues.

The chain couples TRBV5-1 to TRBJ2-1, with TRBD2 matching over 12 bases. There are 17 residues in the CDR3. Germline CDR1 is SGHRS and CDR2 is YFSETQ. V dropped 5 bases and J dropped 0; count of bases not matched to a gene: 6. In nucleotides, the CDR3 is TGCGCCAGCAGGCGACTAGCGGGGGATCTCTCCTACAATGAGCAGTTCTTC. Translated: CASRRLAGDLSYNEQFF.

CDR3 sequence reads: CASSQTGLGNTIYF. DNA for the CDR3: TGTGCCAGCAGCCAAACAGGGTTAGGAAACACCATATATTTT. The rearrangement links TRBV12-3 or TRBV12-4 to TRBJ1-3, with a weak D call TRBD1 (6 bases). The CDR3 has 14 residues. V was pared by 6 bases and J by 4 bases, with 13 bases between.

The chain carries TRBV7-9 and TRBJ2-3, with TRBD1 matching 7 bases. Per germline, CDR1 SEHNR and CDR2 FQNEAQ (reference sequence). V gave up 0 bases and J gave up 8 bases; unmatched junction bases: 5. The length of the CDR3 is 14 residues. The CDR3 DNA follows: TGTGCCAGCAGCTTAGCAGGGGGCCAGGGTACGCAGTATTTT. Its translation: CASSLAGGQGTQYF.

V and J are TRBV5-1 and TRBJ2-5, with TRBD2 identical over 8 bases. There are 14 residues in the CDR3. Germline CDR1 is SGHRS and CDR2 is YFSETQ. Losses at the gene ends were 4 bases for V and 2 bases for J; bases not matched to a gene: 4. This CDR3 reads CASSTSGGQETQYF. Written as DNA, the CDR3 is TGCGCCAGCAGCACGAGCGGGGGACAAGAGACCCAGTACTTC.

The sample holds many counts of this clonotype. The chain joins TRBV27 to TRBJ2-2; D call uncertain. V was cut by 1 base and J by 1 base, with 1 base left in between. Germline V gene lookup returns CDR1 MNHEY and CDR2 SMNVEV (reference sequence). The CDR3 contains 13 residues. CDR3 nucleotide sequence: TGTGCCAGCAGTTTATTGAACACCGGGGAGCTGTTTTTT. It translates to CASSLLNTGELFF.

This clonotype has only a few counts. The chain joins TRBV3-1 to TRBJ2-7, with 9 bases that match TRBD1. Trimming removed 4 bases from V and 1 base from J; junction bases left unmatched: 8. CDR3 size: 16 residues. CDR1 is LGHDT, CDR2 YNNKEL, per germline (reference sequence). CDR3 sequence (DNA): TGTGCCAGCAGCCGCTATGGACAGGGGCCGTCCTACGAGCAGTACTTC. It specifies CASSRYGQGPSYEQYF.

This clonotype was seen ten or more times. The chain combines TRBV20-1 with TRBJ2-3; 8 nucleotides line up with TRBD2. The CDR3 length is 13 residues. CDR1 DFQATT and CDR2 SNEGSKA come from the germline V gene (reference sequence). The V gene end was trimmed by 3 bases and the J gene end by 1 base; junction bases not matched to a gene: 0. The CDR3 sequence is CSASSGGTDTQYF. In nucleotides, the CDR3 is TGCAGTGCTAGTAGCGGGGGCACAGATACGCAGTATTTT.

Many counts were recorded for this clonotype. The DNA of the CDR3 is TGTGCCAGCAGCCTAGCCCCGGGGGTTTCCACAGATACGCAGTATTTT. It codes for CASSLAPGVSTDTQYF. V gene TRBV3-1 combines with J gene TRBJ2-3; D is possibly TRBD2 (6 bases). V was cut by 4 bases and J by 2 bases, with 16 bases left in between. This CDR3 comprises 16 residues. CDR1 LGHDT and CDR2 YNNKEL come from the germline V gene (reference sequence).

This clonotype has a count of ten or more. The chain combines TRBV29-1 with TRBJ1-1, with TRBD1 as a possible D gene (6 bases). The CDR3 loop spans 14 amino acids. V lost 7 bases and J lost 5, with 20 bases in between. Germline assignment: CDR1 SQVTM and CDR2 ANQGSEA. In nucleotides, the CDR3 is TGCAGCGCCGGACAGACGGACGTGTGGACTGAAGCTTTCTTT. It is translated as CSAGQTDVWTEAFF.